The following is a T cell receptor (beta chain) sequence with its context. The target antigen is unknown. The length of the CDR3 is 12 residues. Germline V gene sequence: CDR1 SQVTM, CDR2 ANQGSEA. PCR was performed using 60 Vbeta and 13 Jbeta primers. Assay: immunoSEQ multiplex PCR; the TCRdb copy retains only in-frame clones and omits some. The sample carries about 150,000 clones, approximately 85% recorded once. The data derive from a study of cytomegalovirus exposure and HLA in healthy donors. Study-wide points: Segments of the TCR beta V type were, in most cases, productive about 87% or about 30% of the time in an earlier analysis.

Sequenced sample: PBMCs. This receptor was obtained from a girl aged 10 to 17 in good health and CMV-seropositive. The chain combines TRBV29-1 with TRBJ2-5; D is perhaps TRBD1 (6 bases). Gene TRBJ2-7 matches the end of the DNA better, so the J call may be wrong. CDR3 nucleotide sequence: TGCAGCGTTGAAGATGACAGGTACGAGCAGTACTTC. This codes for CSVEDDRYEQYF.